This T cell receptor beta chain was sequenced in a study of blood T cell repertoires in COVID-19. Overall study: From the United States, Italy and Spain came samples of acute and convalescent COVID-19.

CDR1 and CDR2 from the germline V gene are SQVTM and ANQGSEA. The CDR3 loop spans 14 amino acids. V was pared by 7 bases and J by 0 bases, with 15 bases between. Profiled with immunoSEQ multiplex PCR; TCRdb holds only in-frame clones, not every one. The data show about 99,000 clones, roughly 84% seen once. The sequenced sample consisted of peripheral blood. This sequence joins TRBV29-1 and TRBJ2-5; D is unclear. This TCR came from a human donor in a cohort sampled during active COVID-19. The CDR3 coding sequence is TGCAGCGCTTTATTATCGGTAGACCAAGAGACCCAGTACTTC. As protein: CSALLSVDQETQYF.